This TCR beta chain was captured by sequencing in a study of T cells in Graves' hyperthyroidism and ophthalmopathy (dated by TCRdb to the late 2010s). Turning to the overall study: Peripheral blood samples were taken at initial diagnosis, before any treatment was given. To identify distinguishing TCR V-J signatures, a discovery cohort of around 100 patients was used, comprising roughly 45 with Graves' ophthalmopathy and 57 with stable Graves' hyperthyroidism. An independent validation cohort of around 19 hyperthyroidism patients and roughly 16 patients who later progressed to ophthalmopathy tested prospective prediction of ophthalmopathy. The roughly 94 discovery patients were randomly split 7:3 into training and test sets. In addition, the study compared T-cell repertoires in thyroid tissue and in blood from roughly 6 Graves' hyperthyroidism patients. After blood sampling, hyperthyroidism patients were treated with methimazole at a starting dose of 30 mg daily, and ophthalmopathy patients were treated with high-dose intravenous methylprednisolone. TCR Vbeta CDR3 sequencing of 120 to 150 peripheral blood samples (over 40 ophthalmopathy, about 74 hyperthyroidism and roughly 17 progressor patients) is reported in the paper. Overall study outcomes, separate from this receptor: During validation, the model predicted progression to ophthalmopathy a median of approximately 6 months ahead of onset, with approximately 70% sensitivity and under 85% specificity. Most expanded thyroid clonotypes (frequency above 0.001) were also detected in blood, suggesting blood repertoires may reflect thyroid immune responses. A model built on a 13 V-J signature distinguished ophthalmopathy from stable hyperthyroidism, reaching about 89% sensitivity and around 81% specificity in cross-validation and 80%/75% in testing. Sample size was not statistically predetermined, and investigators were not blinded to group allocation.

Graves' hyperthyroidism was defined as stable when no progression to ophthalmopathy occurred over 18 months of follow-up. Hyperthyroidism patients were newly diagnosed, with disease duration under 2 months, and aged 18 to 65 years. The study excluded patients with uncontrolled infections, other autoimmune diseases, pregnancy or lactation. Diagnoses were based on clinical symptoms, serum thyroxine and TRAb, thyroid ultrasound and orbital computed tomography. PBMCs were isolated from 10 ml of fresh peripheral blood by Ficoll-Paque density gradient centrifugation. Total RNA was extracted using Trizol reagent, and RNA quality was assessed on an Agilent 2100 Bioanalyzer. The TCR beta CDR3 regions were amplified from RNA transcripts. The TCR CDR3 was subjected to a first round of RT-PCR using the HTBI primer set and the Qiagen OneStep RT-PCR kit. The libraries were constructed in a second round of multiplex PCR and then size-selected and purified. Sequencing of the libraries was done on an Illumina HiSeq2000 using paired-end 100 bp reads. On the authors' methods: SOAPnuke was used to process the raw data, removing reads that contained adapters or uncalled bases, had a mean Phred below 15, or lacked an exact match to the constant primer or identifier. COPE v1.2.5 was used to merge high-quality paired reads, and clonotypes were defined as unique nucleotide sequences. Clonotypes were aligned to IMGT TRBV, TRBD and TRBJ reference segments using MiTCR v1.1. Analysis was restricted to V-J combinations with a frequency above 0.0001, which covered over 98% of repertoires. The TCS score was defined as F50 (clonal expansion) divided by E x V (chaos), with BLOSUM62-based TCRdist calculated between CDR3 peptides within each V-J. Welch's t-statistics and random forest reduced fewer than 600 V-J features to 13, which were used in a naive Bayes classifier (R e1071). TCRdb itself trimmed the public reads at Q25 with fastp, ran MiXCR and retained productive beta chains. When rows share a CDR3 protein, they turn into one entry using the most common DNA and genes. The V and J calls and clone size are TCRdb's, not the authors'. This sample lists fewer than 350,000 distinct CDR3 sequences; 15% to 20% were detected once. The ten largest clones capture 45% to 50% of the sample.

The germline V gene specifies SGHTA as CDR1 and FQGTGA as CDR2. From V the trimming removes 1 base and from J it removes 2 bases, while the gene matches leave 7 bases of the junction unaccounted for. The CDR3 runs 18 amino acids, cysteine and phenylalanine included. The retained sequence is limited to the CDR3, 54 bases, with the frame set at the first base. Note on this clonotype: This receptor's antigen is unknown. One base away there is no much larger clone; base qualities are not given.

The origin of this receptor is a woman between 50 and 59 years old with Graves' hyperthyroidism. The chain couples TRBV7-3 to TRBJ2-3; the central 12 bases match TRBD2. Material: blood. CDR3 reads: CASSLRGASGGVTDTQYF. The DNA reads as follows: TGTGCCAGCAGCTTAAGGGGGGCTAGCGGGGGGGTCACAGATACGCAGTATTTT.